Below are 23 T cell receptor beta chains sequenced from a single sample in a study of molecular identifiers for immune sequencing clone quantification. TCRdb redid the calling of the PCR reads with MiXCR, one entry per CDR3 protein. This table has around 480,000 distinct CDR3 sequences, approximately 25% appearing once. The material sequenced was naive CD8+ T cells from blood, with Jurkat cell RNA spiked in. Subset specified: FACS-sorted CD8+CD4-CCR7+CD45RA+ naive T cells. These TCRs come from a human donor in good health. Some libraries in this study had Jurkat cell RNA spiked in.

This clonotype was seen a few times. The chain is built from TRBV7-9 and TRBJ2-2; no firm D call. Germline CDR1 SEHNR, CDR2 FQNEAQ (reference sequence). V was pared by 5 bases and J by 2 bases, with 18 bases between. The CDR3 runs to 17 residues. The CDR3 bases are TGTGCCAGCAGCCCCCCTAGACTTGGGTCCAACACCGGGGAGCTGTTTTTT. As protein: CASSPPRLGSNTGELFF.

This clonotype has at least ten counts. V usage is TRBV15 and J usage is TRBJ2-2; D gene unclear. The V end lost 9 bases, the J end lost 3 bases, and 8 bases lay between the germline ends. The germline V gene has CDR1 LNHNV and CDR2 YYDKDF (reference sequence). CDR3 length equals 12 residues. CDR3 in DNA: TGTGCCACATCCTACGACACCGGGGAGCTGTTTTTT. It codes for CATSYDTGELFF.

This clonotype was detected only a few times. The V call is TRBV5-6, the J call TRBJ1-5; TRBD1 might be the D (6 bases). CDR1 is SGHDT, CDR2 YYEEEE, per germline. The CDR3 is made up of 14 amino acids. Trimming left V 5 bases short and J 3 bases short, with 12 bases between. The CDR3 spells CASSKDSLNQPQHF. The CDR3 coding sequence is TGTGCCAGCAGTAAGGACAGCCTCAATCAGCCCCAGCATTTT. Combining the CDR3 with reference TRBV5-6 and TRBJ1-5 gives the whole variable domain DAGVTQSPTHLIKTRGQQVTLRCSPKSGHDTVSWYQQALGQGPQFIFQYYEEEERQRGNFPDRFSGHQFPNYSSELNVNALLLGDSALYLCASSKDSLNQPQHFGDGTRLSIL.

This clonotype has a count of ten or more. This rearrangement joins TRBV5-1 to TRBJ1-2, with D maybe TRBD1 (5 bases). CDR3 size: 15 residues. Per the germline V gene, CDR1 is SGHRS and CDR2 is YFSETQ. With 5 bases removed from V and 5 bases from J, the gap between germline ends came to 19 bases. The CDR3: CASSSFTGEIYGYTF. The CDR3 DNA reads as TGCGCCAGCAGTTCTTTCACAGGAGAAATTTATGGCTACACCTTC.

The chain carries TRBV12-3 or TRBV12-4 and TRBJ1-1; 7 nucleotides align to TRBD1. The CDR3 extends over 15 amino acids. Germline trimming cut 4 bases from V and 1 base from J; bases unmatched to any gene: 6. Here the CDR3 reads CASSSSGTENTEAFF. CDR3 sequence (DNA): TGTGCCAGCAGTTCCTCCGGGACAGAGAACACTGAAGCTTTCTTT.

The rearrangement joins TRBV5-1 to TRBJ2-1; 7 nucleotides agree with TRBD2. Germline CDR1 reads SGHRS; CDR2 reads YFSETQ. Trimming cost V 0 bases and J 2 bases; bases outside gene matches: 11. CDR3 length equals 18 residues. The CDR3 loop is CASSLVGSRGGTYNEQFF. In DNA, the CDR3 is TGCGCCAGCAGCTTGGTGGGCTCGCGGGGAGGGACCTACAATGAGCAGTTCTTC.

This clonotype was seen only a few times. The genes are TRBV3-1 and TRBJ2-2, with 9 positions matching TRBD2. Germline assignment: CDR1 LGHDT and CDR2 YNNKEL (reference sequence). The CDR3 is 17 residues long. The junction had 17 bases not matched to a gene; V was cut back by 7 bases and J by 8 bases. The CDR3 is CASNIMTSGAHQGELFF. CDR3 DNA: TGTGCCAGCAACATAATGACTAGCGGAGCCCACCAAGGGGAGCTGTTTTTT. The full variable domain, its missing parts supplied by reference TRBV3-1 and TRBJ2-2, is DTAVSQTPKYLVTQMGNDKSIKCEQNLGHDTMYWYKQDSKKFLKIMFSYNNKELIINETVPNRFSPKSPDKAHLNLHINSLELGDSAVYFCASNIMTSGAHQGELFFGEGSRLTVL.

The rearrangement links TRBV29-1 to TRBJ1-5; D remains unclear. V was trimmed by 6 bases and J by 0 bases, leaving 12 bases between them. Germline CDR1 SQVTM, CDR2 ANQGSEA. The CDR3 totals 14 residues. CDR3 amino acids: CSVVLLNSNQPQHF. CDR3 bases: TGCAGCGTCGTCTTGCTTAATAGCAATCAGCCCCAGCATTTT. The whole variable domain, remainder taken from reference TRBV29-1 and TRBJ1-5, is SAVISQKPSRDICQRGTSLTIQCQVDSQVTMMFWYRQQPGQSLTLIATANQGSEATYESGFVIDKFPISRPNLTFSTLTVSNMSPEDSSIYLCSVVLLNSNQPQHFGDGTRLSIL.

Worth noting for this clonotype: A clone one base away is much larger, so this may be a read error. The J gene is TRBJ2-7, the V gene TRBV25-1; TRBD1 aligns across 9 bases. V gave up 3 bases and J gave up 1 base; unmatched junction bases: 1. This CDR3 is built from 14 residues. Per germline, CDR1 MGHDK and CDR2 SYGVNS. The CDR3 region is CASSDGTGSYEQYF. DNA for the CDR3: TGTGCCAGCAGTGATGGGACAGGGTCCTACGAGCAGTACTTC.

This clonotype occurred a few times. The V and J genes are TRBV19 and TRBJ2-1; D possibly corresponds to TRBD2 (6 bases). The CDR3 extends over 15 amino acids. With 1 base removed from V and 4 bases from J, the gap between germline ends came to 11 bases. Germline CDR1 is LNHDA and CDR2 is SQIVND (reference sequence). CDR3 in amino acids: CASSIGLGFYNEQFF. CDR3 coding DNA: TGTGCCAGTAGTATAGGACTAGGTTTTTACAATGAGCAGTTCTTC.

This rearrangement joins TRBV20-1 to TRBJ2-7, with D maybe TRBD2 (6 bases). The CDR3 extends over 11 amino acids. The germline V gene encodes CDR1 DFQATT and CDR2 SNEGSKA (reference sequence). V lost 3 bases and J 6 bases, leaving 9 bases between the germline ends. The CDR3: CSARSEGEQYF. CDR3 nucleotides: TGCAGTGCTAGGTCGGAGGGCGAGCAGTACTTC.

The chain couples TRBV5-5 to TRBJ2-3; no reliable D call. There are 15 residues in the CDR3. The ends were cut back, 6 bases at V and 0 bases at J, with 14 bases in the middle. Germline V gives CDR1 SGHKS, CDR2 YYEKEE (reference sequence). CDR3 bases: TGTGCCAGCATGAGTGGAGAGCTTAGCACAGATACGCAGTATTTT. This translates into CASMSGELSTDTQYF.

At least ten counts were recorded for this clonotype. The chain links TRBV20-1 to TRBJ1-6, with D possibly matching TRBD1 (6 bases). CDR1 is DFQATT and CDR2 is SNEGSKA in the germline V gene (reference sequence). Trimming cost V 3 bases and J 7 bases, with 10 bases left between them. The CDR3 runs to 13 residues. The CDR3 bases are TGCAGTGCTAGGAGGACAGAGAATTCACCCCTCCACTTT. Residues: CSARRTENSPLHF.

This clonotype was observed once. At one end the junction does not follow the germline gene, possibly because of a read error. This chain links TRBV11-2 with TRBJ1-1; D remains unclear. The germline CDR1 and CDR2 sequences are SGHAT and FQNNGV. The CDR3 covers 17 residues. CDR3 sequence reads: CASSLVGFGEVNTGAFF. For the CDR3, the DNA is TGTGCCAGCAGCTTAGTTGGGTTCGGGGAGGTGAACACTGGAGCTTTCTTT. The whole variable domain, remainder taken from reference TRBV11-2 and TRBJ1-1, is EAGVAQSPRYKIIEKRQSVAFWCNPISGHATLYWYQQILGQGPKLLIQFQNNGVVDDSQLPKDRFSAERLKGVDSTLKIQPAKLEDSAVYLCASSLVGFGEVNTGAFFGQGTRLTVV.

This clonotype was counted at least ten times. The chain links TRBV7-2 to TRBJ1-1; D is possibly TRBD1 (6 bases). The germline V gene encodes CDR1 SGHTA and CDR2 FQGNSA. This CDR3 contains 12 residues. The V and J ends lost 8 bases and 5 bases respectively, with 12 bases between them. The CDR3 protein is CASLEGGTEAFF. The CDR3 bases are TGTGCCAGCTTGGAGGGGGGTACTGAAGCTTTCTTT. The variable domain in full, with the rest retrieved from reference TRBV7-2 and TRBJ1-1, is GAGVSQSPSNKVTEKGKDVELRCDPISGHTALYWYRQSLGQGLEFLIYFQGNSAPDKSGLPSDRFSAERTGGSVSTLTIQRTQQEDSAVYLCASLEGGTEAFFGQGTRLTVV.

In its sample, this clonotype was seen many times. The chain links TRBV7-9 to TRBJ2-2, with D tentatively TRBD1 or TRBD2 (5 bases each). V was trimmed by 4 bases and J by 2 bases, leaving 14 bases between them. The CDR3 spans 16 residues. Germline CDR1 SEHNR, CDR2 FQNEAQ (reference sequence). CDR3 loop: CASSSLVGANTGELFF. In nucleotides, the CDR3 is TGTGCCAGCAGCTCACTAGTCGGGGCTAACACCGGGGAGCTGTTTTTT. Combining the CDR3 with reference TRBV7-9 and TRBJ2-2 gives the whole variable domain DTGVSQNPRHKITKRGQNVTFRCDPISEHNRLYWYRQTLGQGPEFLTYFQNEAQLEKSRLLSDRFSAERPKGSFSTLEIQRTEQGDSAMYLCASSSLVGANTGELFFGEGSRLTVL.

This clonotype was detected only a few times. The CDR3 is CASSFRTGEVTGELFF. In nucleotides, the CDR3 is TGTGCCAGCAGTTTCCGGACAGGGGAGGTCACCGGGGAGCTGTTTTTT. The chain couples TRBV12-3 or TRBV12-4 to TRBJ2-2, with 9 bases aligning to TRBD1. V gave up 3 bases and J gave up 4 bases; unmatched junction bases: 6. This CDR3 comprises 16 residues.

This clonotype came up a few times. The chain is built from TRBV27 and TRBJ2-1; no definite D call. The length of the CDR3 is 14 residues. Germline loops: CDR1 MNHEY, CDR2 SMNVEV (reference sequence). With 0 bases removed from V and 4 bases from J, the gap between germline ends came to 7 bases. The CDR3 spells CASSLSAQYNEQFF. The DNA for the CDR3 is TGTGCCAGCAGTTTATCGGCACAGTACAATGAGCAGTTCTTC.

In its sample, this clonotype was seen a few times. CDR3 nucleotides: TGTGCCAGCAGTTACACGGCAGGTTTGCAGACCCAGTACTTC. Translation gives CASSYTAGLQTQYF. The V and J genes are TRBV6-2 or TRBV6-3 and TRBJ2-5; no reliable D call. Trimming stripped 2 bases from V and 6 bases from J, with 13 bases between. This CDR3 is built from 14 residues. From germline, CDR1 is MNHEY and CDR2 SVGEGT.

V is TRBV6-1 and J is TRBJ2-1; 9 nucleotides line up with TRBD1. The CDR3 loop spans 16 amino acids. Per germline, CDR1 MNHNS and CDR2 SASEGT. Trimming took 1 base from V and 7 from J; bases not matched to a gene: 8. The CDR3 DNA is TGTGCCAGCAGTGAAGACAGGGGGCTGCCCGGGAATGAGCAGTTCTTC. This codes for CASSEDRGLPGNEQFF.

The genes are TRBV14 and TRBJ2-7; D is unclear. There are 14 residues in the CDR3. CDR1 is SGHDN, CDR2 FVKESK, per germline. V lost 2 bases and J lost 1, with 9 bases in between. The CDR3 DNA follows: TGTGCCAGCAGCCAACCCGGTATATCCTACGAGCAGTACTTC. Amino acids: CASSQPGISYEQYF.

The chain recombines TRBV27 with TRBJ1-1; D gene ambiguous. This CDR3 is built from 12 residues. V was trimmed by 5 bases and J by 3 bases, leaving 7 bases between them. Germline V lookup: CDR1 MNHEY, CDR2 SMNVEV (reference sequence). The CDR3 here is CASSDWDTEAFF. The CDR3 DNA sequence: TGTGCCAGCAGTGACTGGGACACTGAAGCTTTCTTT.

There are many counts of this clonotype. DNA for the CDR3: TGCGCCAGCAGCCCCATAGCGGGGGGGCATGAGCAGTACTTC. This translates into CASSPIAGGHEQYF. J is TRBJ2-7 and V is TRBV4-3; 11 bases are a match to TRBD2. This CDR3 is 14 amino acids long. V trimming: 4 bases; J trimming: 7 bases; junction bases outside the gene matches: 6. CDR1 and CDR2 from the germline V gene are LGHNA and YSLEER.